Only a few counts were recorded for the clone carrying this TCR beta chain. Other DNA variants within this sample encode the same CDR3. Clones were read by immunoSEQ multiplex PCR, and TCRdb kept only the in-frame ones, dropping some. The table has over 400,000 clones, approximately 95% seen once. This sample was included in a study of shared clonotypes between healthy human individuals. Germline CDR1 is MDHEN and CDR2 is SYDVKM. There are 11 residues in the CDR3. Trimming removed 5 bases at V and 4 bases at J, with 3 bases between. This chain uses TRBV28 with TRBJ1-3, with D uncertain. The clonotype originates from a woman in her twenties or thirties in good health. Material: naive CD4+ T cells sorted from blood. Subset reported: CD45RA+ positively selected. CDR3 protein: CASSPGNTIYF. Here the CDR3 DNA reads TGTGCCAGCAGTCCCGGAAACACCATATATTTT.